Below are 28 T cell receptor beta chains sequenced from a single sample in a study of shared clonotypes between healthy human individuals. Method: immunoSEQ multiplex PCR; TCRdb's copy keeps in-frame clones and lacks some. The sample shows over a million clones, about 77% of them seen only once. Sequenced: memory CD4+ T cells sorted from blood. Stated subset: CD45RA-negative fraction. The receptors originated from a man between 18 and 29 years old in good health.

This chain joins TRBV9 and TRBJ2-5, with TRBD2 matching over 16 bases. Trimming at V came to 3 bases and at J to 5 bases, leaving 13 bases not matched to a gene. The V gene's germline CDR1 is SGDLS and CDR2 YYNGEE. CDR3 length: 19 residues. The CDR3 nucleotides read TGTGCCAGCAGCGCCTTGGGGCGGGGGACTAGCGGGAGGGCGGAGACCCAGTACTTC. Protein product: CASSALGRGTSGRAETQYF. Together with reference TRBV9 and TRBJ2-5, the CDR3 gives the full variable domain: DSGVTQTPKHLITATGQRVTLRCSPRSGDLSVYWYQQSLDQGLQFLIQYYNGEERAKGNILERFSAQQFPDLHSELNLSSLELGDSALYFCASSALGRGTSGRAETQYFGPGTRLLVL.

V usage is TRBV30 and J usage is TRBJ2-1; unclear D gene. The germline V and J ends were trimmed by 0 bases and 3 bases, with 9 bases remaining between them. The CDR3 is 14 residues long. Germline CDR1 is GTSNPN and CDR2 is SVGIG (reference sequence). The CDR3 reads CAWSVINSYNEQFF. CDR3 in DNA: TGTGCCTGGAGTGTAATAAACAGCTACAATGAGCAGTTCTTC.

The chain links TRBV21-1 to TRBJ1-5; the table's D call TRBD1 went unverified against the DNA. TRBV21-1 is designated a pseudogene. CDR3 length: 15 amino acids. CDR3 nucleotide sequence: TGTGCCAGCACCCCTGGGTCAGGGCGAAGTCAGCCCCAGCATTTT. Protein sequence: CASTPGSGRSQPQHF.

This clone was seen a handful of times. The J gene is TRBJ1-6, the V gene TRBV6-1; the D gene is possibly TRBD1 (5 bases). The V gene's germline CDR1 is MNHNS and CDR2 SASEGT. The CDR3 length is 15 residues. Trimming pared 4 bases from V and 6 bases from J, leaving 13 bases between. CDR3 in amino acids: CASSGGPNFNSPLHF. The CDR3 DNA is TGTGCCAGCAGTGGGGGACCGAACTTTAATTCACCCCTCCACTTT.

V and J are TRBV6-5 and TRBJ1-4; 11 positions match TRBD1. This CDR3 is built from 16 residues. Looked up from germline, CDR1 is MNHEY and CDR2 is SVGAGI. J gave up 7 bases and V 0 bases, and 4 bases lay outside the gene matches. Written as DNA, the CDR3 is TGTGCCAGCAGTTACTCCCCCGGGACAGGGGGTGAAAAACTGTTTTTT. It specifies CASSYSPGTGGEKLFF.

This clone was counted a few times. The V call is TRBV7-2, the J call TRBJ1-1, with TRBD1 as a possible D gene (6 bases). From germline, CDR1 is SGHTA and CDR2 FQGNSA. V lost 2 bases, J lost 6 bases, and 10 bases lay in between. There are 13 residues in the CDR3. DNA for the CDR3: TGTGCCAGCAGCTTAAGGCCAGGGGCTGAAGCTTTCTTT. Protein product: CASSLRPGAEAFF.

A note on this clone: The same CDR3 arises from other DNA sequences in this sample as well. The chain is built from TRBV19 and TRBJ2-7; TRBD1 aligns across 10 bases. The CDR3 is 14 residues long. Trimming at V came to 6 bases and at J to 2 bases, leaving 4 bases not matched to a gene. The germline V gene has CDR1 LNHDA and CDR2 SQIVND (reference sequence). The CDR3 sequence: CASSPGQGPYEQYF. The CDR3 DNA reads as TGTGCCAGTAGCCCGGGACAGGGGCCCTACGAGCAGTACTTC.

This chain uses TRBV10-3 with TRBJ2-3; D is uncertain. This CDR3 contains 15 residues. The ends were cut back, 0 bases at V and 1 base at J, with 8 bases in the middle. From germline, CDR1 is ENHRY and CDR2 SYGVKD. This CDR3 is CAISESSLGTDTQYF. CDR3 in DNA: TGTGCCATCAGTGAGTCGAGCCTAGGCACAGATACGCAGTATTTT.

V and J are TRBV6-5 and TRBJ1-4, with a weak D call TRBD1 (6 bases). The CDR3 loop spans 14 amino acids. The V gene lost 7 bases and the J gene lost 3 bases, with 12 bases spanning the gap. Germline V lookup: CDR1 MNHEY, CDR2 SVGAGI. CDR3 sequence: CASNEGGSNEKLFF. CDR3 bases: TGTGCCAGCAATGAAGGGGGGTCTAATGAAAAACTGTTTTTT.

CDR3 nucleotide sequence: TGTGCCAGCAGTTCGGGCGGGGGGGATTACGAGCAGTACTTC. Translated: CASSSGGGDYEQYF. The J gene is TRBJ2-7, the V gene TRBV28; 9 positions agree with TRBD2. After removal of 4 bases from V and 4 bases from J, the junction contained 5 bases not matched to a gene. This CDR3 has 14 residues. Germline V gene data show CDR1 as MDHEN and CDR2 as SYDVKM.

The chain joins TRBV7-9 to TRBJ2-7; TRBD1 agrees at 7 bases. Germline values: CDR1 SEHNR, CDR2 FQNEAQ (reference sequence). The CDR3 sequence is 17 residues long. The V segment lost 5 bases and the J segment 0 bases; nucleotides outside the gene matches: 13. The CDR3 DNA follows: TGTGCCAGCAGCCAAGGTCAGTTGGGACAGATCTCCTACGAGCAGTACTTC. As protein: CASSQGQLGQISYEQYF.

This sequence joins TRBV11-3 and TRBJ2-3; 14 bases are a match to TRBD2. V gave up 0 bases and J gave up 8 bases; unmatched junction bases: 4. This CDR3 contains 16 residues. Germline lookup yields CDR1 SGHNT and CDR2 YENEEA. Here the CDR3 reads CASSLDGTSGGGTQYF. In DNA form, the CDR3 reads TGTGCCAGCAGCTTAGACGGGACTAGCGGGGGCGGTACGCAGTATTTT.

This chain links TRBV19 with TRBJ2-2; D is perhaps TRBD1 (6 bases). The germline V gene encodes CDR1 LNHDA and CDR2 SQIVND (reference sequence). The CDR3 has 15 amino acids. V gave up 11 bases and J gave up 5 bases, with 21 bases separating them. The CDR3 loop is CAGSRGLGSTGELFF. For the CDR3, the DNA is TGTGCCGGTTCTAGGGGGTTAGGTTCAACCGGGGAGCTGTTTTTT.

This chain uses TRBV7-9 with TRBJ2-3; perhaps D is TRBD1 or TRBD2 (5 bases each). V gave up 4 bases and J gave up 2 bases, with 13 bases separating them. Germline loops: CDR1 SEHNR, CDR2 FQNEAQ (reference sequence). The CDR3 has 15 amino acids. In DNA form, the CDR3 reads TGTGCCAGCAGCTCCGGGACCAACCCCACAGATACGCAGTATTTT. As protein: CASSSGTNPTDTQYF.

The rearrangement links TRBV6-7 to TRBJ1-1; maybe TRBD1 (5 bases). TRBV6-7 is placed among ORFs of uncertain function. The CDR3 has 16 residues. V was shortened by 4 bases and J by 0 bases, with 15 bases between the two germline ends. The CDR3 reads CASSFRLGQMNTEAFF. In DNA form, the CDR3 reads TGTGCCAGCAGTTTCCGTTTGGGGCAAATGAACACTGAAGCTTTCTTT.

The chain is built from TRBV28 and TRBJ1-2; 8 bases fit TRBD1. Per germline, CDR1 MDHEN and CDR2 SYDVKM. With 6 bases clipped from V and 2 bases from J, the junction kept 8 bases outside the gene matches. This CDR3 is built from 15 residues. CDR3: CASRGGQGRNYGYTF. The CDR3 nucleotides read TGTGCCAGCAGGGGTGGACAGGGCCGCAACTATGGCTACACCTTC.

The chain combines TRBV7-2 with TRBJ2-1; 9 bases fit TRBD1. The germline V gene encodes CDR1 SGHTA and CDR2 FQGNSA. J gave up 6 bases and V 3 bases, and 9 bases lay outside the gene matches. The CDR3 consists of 16 residues. The CDR3 loop is CASSFLGTGSGNEQFF. CDR3 coding DNA: TGTGCCAGCAGCTTTTTAGGGACAGGGAGTGGCAATGAGCAGTTCTTC.

The sample holds a few counts of this clone. Other DNA sequences in this sample translate to the same CDR3. The chain combines TRBV9 with TRBJ2-7; 7 bases agree with TRBD1. The CDR3 consists of 14 residues. Germline V CDR1 and CDR2: SGDLS, YYNGEE. J lost 2 bases, V lost 0 bases, and 2 bases had no gene match. The CDR3 spells CASSVGDRAYEQYF. Written as DNA, the CDR3 is TGTGCCAGCAGCGTAGGGGACAGAGCCTACGAGCAGTACTTC.

This clone showed up just a few times. CDR3 DNA: TGTGCCAGCAGCTTGGATGCGGGGTTTGAAGCTTTCTTT. Translating gives CASSLDAGFEAFF. This chain links TRBV5-4 with TRBJ1-1; no definite D call. V shed 0 bases and J shed 7 bases, with 10 bases lying between them. Germline V gives CDR1 SGHNT, CDR2 YYREEE (reference sequence). This CDR3 contains 13 residues.

The chain recombines TRBV5-4 with TRBJ1-2; 7 nucleotides align to TRBD1. The junction had 3 bases not matched to a gene; V was cut back by 4 bases and J by 0 bases. This CDR3 is built from 14 residues. CDR1 and CDR2 (germline): SGHNT, YYREEE (reference sequence). CDR3 nucleotides: TGTGCCAGCAGCAATACAGGGGCTAACTATGGCTACACCTTC. This encodes CASSNTGANYGYTF.

The chain combines TRBV9 with TRBJ1-2; weak D call: TRBD1 (6 bases). Per the germline V gene, CDR1 is SGDLS and CDR2 is YYNGEE. Trimming took off 0 bases at V and 2 bases at J, with 8 bases between the two ends. This CDR3 has 14 residues. CDR3 DNA sequence: TGTGCCAGCAGCGTAGAGGACAGCAACTATGGCTACACCTTC. This encodes CASSVEDSNYGYTF.

The count of this clone is one. The chain couples TRBV30 to TRBJ1-3; D call uncertain. V lost 5 bases and J 4 bases, leaving 9 bases between the germline ends. The CDR3 loop spans 12 amino acids. Looked up from germline, CDR1 is GTSNPN and CDR2 is SVGIG (reference sequence). The CDR3 is CAWAPLGNTIYF. The DNA of the CDR3 is TGTGCCTGGGCCCCTCTGGGAAACACCATATATTTT.

Turning to this clone: One end of the junction is discordant with germline, which a read error may explain. The chain carries TRBV6-1 and TRBJ2-7; D is perhaps TRBD2 (7 bases). From germline, CDR1 is MNHNS and CDR2 SASEGT. The CDR3 is made up of 17 amino acids. The CDR3 DNA follows: TGTGCCATCAGTGAGTCCCCCTGGCGGAGGGGGGGTTACGAGCAGTACTTC. This codes for CAISESPWRRGGYEQYF.

The V and J genes are TRBV5-1 and TRBJ1-1, with unresolved D. The CDR3 is made up of 17 amino acids. The germline CDR1 and CDR2 sequences are SGHRS and YFSETQ. V was pared by 1 base and J by 4 bases, with 20 bases between. The CDR3 reads CASSLTGSGAFGTEAFF. The CDR3 nucleotides read TGCGCCAGCAGCTTGACTGGGTCTGGCGCGTTTGGCACTGAAGCTTTCTTT.

The V call is TRBV28, the J call TRBJ1-2; unclear D gene. The CDR3 runs to 14 residues. Germline loops: CDR1 MDHEN, CDR2 SYDVKM. V was pared by 3 bases and J by 6 bases, with 14 bases between. CDR3 nucleotide sequence: TGTGCCAGCAGTTTCCCCAGCCGGCCCCATGGCTACACCTTC. Its translation: CASSFPSRPHGYTF.

The chain carries TRBV2 and TRBJ1-5; D possibly corresponds to TRBD1 (6 bases). Germline loops: CDR1 SNHLY, CDR2 FYNNEI. The CDR3 runs 14 residues. V lost 8 bases, J lost 4 bases, and 15 bases lay in between. The CDR3, as DNA: TGTGCCAGCGGACTACAGGGCGGGAATCAGCCCCAGCATTTT. Its translation: CASGLQGGNQPQHF. The complete variable domain, with remaining parts taken from reference TRBV2 and TRBJ1-5, reads EPEVTQTPSHQVTQMGQEVILRCVPISNHLYFYWYRQILGQKVEFLVSFYNNEISEKSEIFDDQFSVERPDGSNFTLKIRSTKLEDSAMYFCASGLQGGNQPQHFGDGTRLSIL.

V gene TRBV7-2 combines with J gene TRBJ2-7; tentative D call: TRBD2 (5 bases). Per germline, CDR1 SGHTA and CDR2 FQGNSA. CDR3 length equals 13 residues. V was shortened by 5 bases and J by 4 bases, with 12 bases between the two germline ends. The CDR3 region is CASSQTTRYEQYF. DNA for the CDR3: TGTGCCAGCAGCCAGACTACCCGATACGAGCAGTACTTC. Filled out from reference TRBV7-2 and TRBJ2-7, the complete variable domain reads GAGVSQSPSNKVTEKGKDVELRCDPISGHTALYWYRQSLGQGLEFLIYFQGNSAPDKSGLPSDRFSAERTGGSVSTLTIQRTQQEDSAVYLCASSQTTRYEQYFGPGTRLTVT.

The chain employs TRBV7-9 and TRBJ1-2; no firm D call. The CDR3 length is 14 residues. V was trimmed by 2 bases and J by 8 bases, leaving 15 bases between them. The V gene's germline CDR1 is SEHNR and CDR2 FQNEAQ (reference sequence). The CDR3 loop reads CASSLNPWGRGYTF. CDR3 nucleotides: TGTGCCAGCAGCTTAAACCCGTGGGGAAGAGGCTACACCTTC. The full variable domain, rest sourced from reference TRBV7-9 and TRBJ1-2, is DTGVSQNPRHKITKRGQNVTFRCDPISEHNRLYWYRQTLGQGPEFLTYFQNEAQLEKSRLLSDRFSAERPKGSFSTLEIQRTEQGDSAMYLCASSLNPWGRGYTFGSGTRLTVV.